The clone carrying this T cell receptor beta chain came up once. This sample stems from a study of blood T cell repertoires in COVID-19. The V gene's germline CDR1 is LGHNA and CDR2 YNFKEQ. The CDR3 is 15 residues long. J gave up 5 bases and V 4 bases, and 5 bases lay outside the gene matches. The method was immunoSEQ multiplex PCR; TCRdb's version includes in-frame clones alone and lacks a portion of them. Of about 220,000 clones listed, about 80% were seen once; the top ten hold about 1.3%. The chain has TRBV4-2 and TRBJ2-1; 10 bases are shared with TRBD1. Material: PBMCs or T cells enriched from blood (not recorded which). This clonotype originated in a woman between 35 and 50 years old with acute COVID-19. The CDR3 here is CASSRGTGVDNEQFF. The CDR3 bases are TGTGCCAGCAGCCGGGGGACAGGGGTTGACAATGAGCAGTTCTTC.